This T cell receptor (beta chain) appears in the sequencing data of a study of T cell repertoires in cytomegalovirus infection. Study-level points and caveats: What dominated the ex vivo response were HLA-C-restricted CMV-specific TCR beta clonotypes.

This CDR3 comprises 14 residues. Between the trimmed V and J ends, which lost 3 bases and 7 bases, there was a span of 15 bases. Germline CDR1 KGHSH, CDR2 LQKENI. This clonotype has more than one count but fewer than ten. Antigen specificity is unknown. Via MiXCR, TCRdb re-called the reads, giving one row per CDR3 protein. The table shows roughly 500,000 distinct CDR3 sequences, with 11% occurring only once. The chain couples TRBV18 to TRBJ1-2; possible D gene TRBD1, 6 bases. The sequenced material came from PBMCs. This sequence was found in a human donor in good health (CMV status not recorded). Some clones in this sample may be carry-over from other donors' samples. CDR3 bases: TGTGCCAGCTCACCGCCAGGCGGGGGCTCTGGCTACACCTTC. It is translated as CASSPPGGGSGYTF.